The 21 T cell receptor beta chains below come from one sample, sequenced in a study of T cell responses to AZD1222 COVID-19 vaccine. The table came from immunoSEQ multiplex PCR; TCRdb's copy has only in-frame clones and leaves some out. The table shows some 120,000 clones, with around 94% occurring only once. Sequenced here: peripheral blood, sampled on day 0 of AZD1222 vaccination. These receptors all stem from an adult in good health.

J is TRBJ2-1 and V is TRBV19, with D possibly TRBD2 on 7 matching bases. V was clipped by 6 bases and J by 0 bases, with 12 bases between them. This CDR3 is 15 amino acids long. Germline CDR1 is LNHDA and CDR2 is SQIVND (reference sequence). DNA of the CDR3: TGTGCCAGTAGGTGGGCGGGGGCCTCCTACAATGAGCAGTTCTTC. Translated: CASRWAGASYNEQFF.

The chain is built from TRBV11-2 and TRBJ2-3; 7 positions agree with TRBD1. The CDR3 totals 15 residues. Per the germline V gene, CDR1 is SGHAT and CDR2 is FQNNGV. Losses at the gene ends were 1 base for V and 4 bases for J; bases not matched to a gene: 5. CDR3 loop: CASSLVQGMSDTQYF. As DNA, the CDR3 is TGTGCCAGCAGCTTAGTACAGGGGATGTCAGATACGCAGTATTTT.

The chain employs TRBV10-3 and TRBJ2-7, with TRBD1 as a possible D gene (6 bases). The CDR3 consists of 13 residues. V was clipped by 6 bases and J by 0 bases, with 9 bases between them. Germline values: CDR1 ENHRY, CDR2 SYGVKD. CDR3 nucleotide sequence: TGTGCCATCAGGTGGGACACCTCCTACGAGCAGTACTTC. It encodes CAIRWDTSYEQYF.

The chain is built from TRBV19 and TRBJ1-5, with D perhaps matching TRBD1 (6 bases). The V and J ends lost 6 bases and 4 bases respectively, with 10 bases between them. The CDR3 spans 13 residues. Germline V gene sequence: CDR1 LNHDA, CDR2 SQIVND (reference sequence). The CDR3 DNA reads TGTGCCAGTAGAAGGGACACTAATCAGCCCCAGCATTTT. It translates to CASRRDTNQPQHF.

This sequence joins TRBV5-8 and TRBJ2-3; possible D gene TRBD1, 5 bases. The CDR3 spans 13 residues. V was pared by 2 bases and J by 6 bases, with 10 bases between. Germline lookup yields CDR1 SGHTS and CDR2 YDEGEE. CDR3: CASSFTGSDTQYF. The DNA of the CDR3 is TGTGCCAGCAGCTTCACAGGATCCGATACGCAGTATTTT.

This clone was counted a few times. The V and J genes are TRBV7-9 and TRBJ1-1; tentatively, D is TRBD1 (5 bases). Trimming removed 6 bases from V and 4 bases from J, with 15 bases in between. Germline values: CDR1 SEHNR, CDR2 FQNEAQ (reference sequence). The CDR3 length is 14 residues. CDR3: CASRPSGRTTEAFF. The DNA of the CDR3 is TGTGCCAGCAGACCCTCAGGGCGAACCACTGAAGCTTTCTTT.

The J gene is TRBJ2-7, the V gene TRBV6-5; 8 bases line up with TRBD1. This CDR3 has 16 amino acids. With V trimmed by 0 bases and J by 0 bases, 4 bases remained unmatched. CDR1 and CDR2 from the germline V gene are MNHEY and SVGAGI. The CDR3 loop is CASSYSGQASSYEQYF. The CDR3 coding sequence is TGTGCCAGCAGTTACTCGGGACAGGCTAGCTCCTACGAGCAGTACTTC.

This chain links TRBV6-2 or TRBV6-3 with TRBJ2-7, with 7 bases that match TRBD1. Germline V CDR1 and CDR2: MNHEY, SVGEGT. This CDR3 contains 16 residues. After removal of 4 bases from V and 9 bases from J, the junction contained 18 bases not matched to a gene. CDR3 nucleotide sequence: TGTGCCAGCAGTTCCCCCTCGGACAGGCCGTTGGGGGTGCAGTACTTC. Translated, it gives CASSSPSDRPLGVQYF.

This clone has ten or more counts. Other DNA sequences of this sample code for an identical CDR3. The chain recombines TRBV3-1 (or the pseudogene TRBV3-2) with TRBJ2-1; 8 nucleotides match TRBD2. The CDR3 runs 14 residues. Germline assignment: CDR1 LGHDT and CDR2 YNNKEL (reference sequence). J lost 8 bases, V lost 4 bases, and 7 bases had no gene match. This chain's CDR3 is CASSRSLAVDEQFF. The CDR3 coding sequence is TGTGCCAGCAGCCGTTCACTAGCGGTTGATGAGCAGTTCTTC.

The genes are TRBV6-6 and TRBJ1-1; D is undetermined. CDR3 length: 14 residues. Trimming shortened V by 6 bases and J by 5 bases, and 16 bases separated the two germline ends. The germline gives CDR1 MNHNY, CDR2 SVGAGI (reference sequence). CDR3 loop: CASSSRHGWTEAFF. For the CDR3, the DNA is TGTGCCAGCAGCAGCCGACACGGTTGGACTGAAGCTTTCTTT.

Here the CDR3 reads CASSNYLKAQHF. CDR3 nucleotide sequence: TGTGCCAGCAGTAACTACCTCAAGGCCCAGCATTTT. This chain joins TRBV12-3 or TRBV12-4 and TRBJ1-5; D is uncertain. CDR3 size: 12 residues. Trimming took off 5 bases at V and 11 bases at J, with 13 bases between the two ends.

The chain recombines TRBV27 with TRBJ1-1; D gene unclear. The CDR3 spans 16 residues. V was pared by 8 bases and J by 4 bases, with 23 bases between. The germline CDR1 and CDR2 sequences are MNHEY and SMNVEV (reference sequence). The CDR3 sequence is CASYSEGPEGPTEAFF. The CDR3 nucleotides read TGTGCCAGCTATTCGGAGGGCCCAGAGGGTCCCACTGAAGCTTTCTTT.

The V gene is TRBV14, the J gene TRBJ1-1; D unresolved. Trimming took off 4 bases at V and 11 bases at J, with 14 bases between the two ends. Germline assignment: CDR1 SGHDN and CDR2 FVKESK. The CDR3 spans 12 residues. The CDR3 here is CASSLGSGVAFF. The CDR3 DNA reads TGTGCCAGCAGCCTGGGCAGCGGGGTGGCTTTCTTT.

This clone occurred once. The chain uses TRBV28 and TRBJ1-5, with TRBD1 matching 12 bases. Trimming took 2 bases from V and 6 from J; bases not matched to a gene: 5. The germline V gene encodes CDR1 MDHEN and CDR2 SYDVKM. This CDR3 region has 16 residues. In DNA form, the CDR3 reads TGTGCCAGCAGTTTAATGGGACAGGGGGCGCCTCAGCCCCAGCATTTT. Translating gives CASSLMGQGAPQPQHF. Looking up the rest from reference TRBV28 and TRBJ1-5 gives the full variable domain: DVKVTQSSRYLVKRTGEKVFLECVQDMDHENMFWYRQDPGLGLRLIYFSYDVKMKEKGDIPEGYSVSREKKERFSLILESASTNQTSMYLCASSLMGQGAPQPQHFGDGTRLSIL.

The chain uses TRBV21-1 and TRBJ1-2. TRBV21-1 corresponds to a pseudogene. This CDR3 is 12 amino acids long. CDR3 amino acids: CANRRGLYGYTF. The DNA for the CDR3 is TGTGCCAACCGGCGGGGACTTTATGGCTACACCTTC.

In its sample, this clone was seen once. The V gene is TRBV6-1, the J gene TRBJ1-5; 8 bases fit TRBD1. CDR1 and CDR2 (germline): MNHNS, SASEGT. There are 16 residues in the CDR3. V shed 1 base and J 4 bases; nucleotides not matched to a gene: 6. For the CDR3, the DNA is TGTGCCAGCAGTGAAGTCGCAGGGGGCGGTAATCAGCCCCAGCATTTT. Its protein product is CASSEVAGGGNQPQHF.

V is TRBV29-1 and J is TRBJ2-1, with 11 bases that match TRBD2. The CDR3 consists of 18 residues. V lost 4 bases and J lost 3; bases outside the gene matches: 14. CDR1 is SQVTM, CDR2 ANQGSEA, per germline. The CDR3 loop reads CSVGLTSGTGLLYNEQFF. CDR3 nucleotide sequence: TGCAGCGTTGGTCTGACTAGCGGGACGGGGCTCCTCTACAATGAGCAGTTCTTC.

The gene calls are TRBV10-3 and TRBJ2-7; 8 nucleotides align to TRBD1. Germline-derived CDR1 and CDR2 are ENHRY and SYGVKD. The CDR3 consists of 14 residues. V lost 5 bases to trimming and J lost 7 bases; unmatched junction nucleotides: 10. CDR3 residues: CAISPGQGPSEQYF. CDR3 coding DNA: TGTGCCATCAGTCCCGGACAGGGACCTAGTGAGCAGTACTTC.

This sequence joins TRBV18 and TRBJ2-1, with 8 bases identical to TRBD2. The germline CDR1 and CDR2 sequences are KGHSH and LQKENI. With V trimmed by 3 bases and J by 8 bases, 9 bases remained unmatched. The CDR3 runs to 15 residues. The CDR3 DNA reads TGTGCCAGCTCACCCCGTTCGGGAGGGCCATATGAGCAGTTCTTC. It encodes CASSPRSGGPYEQFF.

This rearrangement joins TRBV6-1 to TRBJ2-3; TRBD2 matches at 10 bases. V lost 1 base to trimming and J lost 4 bases; unmatched junction nucleotides: 8. Germline-derived CDR1 and CDR2 are MNHNS and SASEGT. This CDR3 has 17 residues. CDR3 nucleotide sequence: TGTGCCAGCAGTGAAGGGGCTAGCGGGAGTACAGCAGATACGCAGTATTTT. It specifies CASSEGASGSTADTQYF.

The chain's CDR3 is CASTRSGNTIYF. Here the CDR3 DNA reads TGTGCCAGTACCCGATCTGGAAACACCATATATTTT. V and J are TRBV9 and TRBJ1-3; D not certain. Germline V gives CDR1 SGDLS, CDR2 YYNGEE. V gave up 8 bases and J gave up 1 base, with 7 bases separating them. The CDR3 loop spans 12 amino acids.